These 5 T cell receptor beta chains originate from one sample sequenced in a study of blood T cell repertoires in COVID-19. The table came from immunoSEQ multiplex PCR; TCRdb's copy has only in-frame clones and leaves some out. The sample lists hundreds of thousands of clones; around 90% were seen once. The sequencing input was PBMCs or T cells enriched from blood (not recorded which). All receptors derive from a woman younger than 30 with acute COVID-19.

The chain is built from TRBV12-3 or TRBV12-4 and TRBJ1-2, with D hard to call. The CDR3 consists of 11 residues. V gave up 7 bases and J gave up 8 bases, with 11 bases separating them. The CDR3 reads CASTKSTGYTF. CDR3 sequence (DNA): TGTGCCAGCACTAAATCTACGGGCTACACCTTC.

V gene TRBV10-2 combines with J gene TRBJ2-1; no definite D call. This CDR3 region has 11 residues. The germline gives CDR1 WSHSY, CDR2 SAAADI. V was clipped by 8 bases and J by 3 bases, with 5 bases between them. CDR3 sequence: CASLFYNEQFF. The CDR3 DNA sequence: TGCGCCAGCCTATTCTACAATGAGCAGTTCTTC.

This chain uses TRBV19 with TRBJ1-5; the match to TRBD1 covers 7 bases. Germline V CDR1 and CDR2: LNHDA, SQIVND (reference sequence). The V segment lost 10 bases and the J segment 7 bases; nucleotides outside the gene matches: 13. This CDR3 contains 14 residues. CDR3 coding DNA: TGTGCCACCCTCCTAAGGGACAGACAACAGCCCCAGCATTTT. This sequence encodes CATLLRDRQQPQHF.

The chain recombines TRBV27 with TRBJ2-5; TRBD2 matches at 8 bases. Germline values: CDR1 MNHEY, CDR2 SMNVEV (reference sequence). V was pared by 4 bases and J by 1 base, with 8 bases of the junction left unmatched. The length of the CDR3 is 16 residues. The chain's CDR3 is CASSYSGGPLQETQYF. The CDR3 DNA sequence: TGTGCCAGCAGTTACAGCGGGGGCCCCCTCCAAGAGACCCAGTACTTC.

A single count supports this clone. The chain has TRBV19 and TRBJ2-1, with TRBD2 matching 8 bases. With V trimmed by 3 bases and J by 7 bases, 5 bases remained unmatched. The CDR3 has 14 amino acids. CDR1 LNHDA and CDR2 SQIVND come from the germline V gene (reference sequence). In DNA, the CDR3 is TGTGCCAGTAGTATCCTTCGGGAGGGGAATGAGCAGTTCTTC. It encodes CASSILREGNEQFF.